Shown below are 7 T cell receptor beta chains from a single sample sequenced in a study of T cell responses to AZD1222 COVID-19 vaccine. The repertoire was sequenced with immunoSEQ multiplex PCR; TCRdb's copy has only in-frame clones and lacks some. The sample includes under 110,000 clones, 70% to 90% of them seen just once. Sequencing was performed on peripheral blood, taken on day 0 of AZD1222 vaccination. These receptors all stem from an adult in good health.

V and J are TRBV18 and TRBJ2-1; 10 nucleotides match TRBD2. Looked up from germline, CDR1 is KGHSH and CDR2 is LQKENI. Unmatched junction bases numbered 6, after V lost 6 bases and J lost 4 bases. This CDR3 has 15 residues. The CDR3 sequence is CASSSGTSAYNEQFF. CDR3 DNA: TGTGCCAGCTCCTCCGGGACTAGCGCTTACAATGAGCAGTTCTTC. The full variable domain, its missing parts supplied by reference TRBV18 and TRBJ2-1, is NAGVMQNPRHLVRRRGQEARLRCSPMKGHSHVYWYRQLPEEGLKFMVYLQKENIIDESGMPKERFSAEFPKEGPSILRIQQVVRGDSAAYFCASSSGTSAYNEQFFGPGTRLTVL.

The chain recombines TRBV15 with TRBJ2-7, with 10 bases lining up with TRBD1. The CDR3 spans 18 residues. Germline-derived CDR1 and CDR2 are LNHNV and YYDKDF (reference sequence). The trim removed 3 bases at V and 4 bases at J, leaving 15 bases unmatched. The CDR3 bases are TGTGCCACCAGCAGGTCCCGGGACAGGGGACTTCCACAATACGAGCAGTACTTC. This codes for CATSRSRDRGLPQYEQYF.

The chain carries TRBV30 and TRBJ1-6, with D tentatively TRBD1 (6 bases). Trimming left V 2 bases short and J 6 bases short, with 20 bases between. Germline V gene data show CDR1 as GTSNPN and CDR2 as SVGIG (reference sequence). The CDR3 runs 17 residues. Here the CDR3 DNA reads TGTGCCTGGAGTCTTCAGAGGACAGTGGGGCGTAATTCACCCCTCCACTTT. Translation: CAWSLQRTVGRNSPLHF.

This clone appeared once. V is TRBV29-1 and J is TRBJ1-2; the D is unclear. From germline, CDR1 is SQVTM and CDR2 ANQGSEA. Trimming took off 3 bases at V and 3 bases at J, with 11 bases between the two ends. The CDR3 loop spans 13 amino acids. Here the CDR3 reads CSVEAAGYYGYTF. CDR3 coding DNA: TGCAGCGTTGAGGCCGCCGGCTACTATGGCTACACCTTC. Filled out from reference TRBV29-1 and TRBJ1-2, the complete variable domain reads SAVISQKPSRDICQRGTSLTIQCQVDSQVTMMFWYRQQPGQSLTLIATANQGSEATYESGFVIDKFPISRPNLTFSTLTVSNMSPEDSSIYLCSVEAAGYYGYTFGSGTRLTVV.

The V gene is TRBV28, the J gene TRBJ2-1; 8 positions match TRBD1. Germline V gene sequence: CDR1 MDHEN, CDR2 SYDVKM. The V and J ends lost 3 bases and 6 bases, in that order; junction bases with no gene match: 10. The CDR3 extends over 16 amino acids. CDR3 protein: CASSFTHRGSINEQFF. The CDR3 bases are TGTGCCAGCAGTTTCACCCACAGGGGGTCAATCAATGAGCAGTTCTTC. The full variable domain, rest sourced from reference TRBV28 and TRBJ2-1, is DVKVTQSSRYLVKRTGEKVFLECVQDMDHENMFWYRQDPGLGLRLIYFSYDVKMKEKGDIPEGYSVSREKKERFSLILESASTNQTSMYLCASSFTHRGSINEQFFGPGTRLTVL.

The chain uses TRBV5-6 and TRBJ1-5; TRBD1 is a possible D gene (6 bases). This CDR3 contains 14 residues. CDR1 is SGHDT and CDR2 is YYEEEE in the germline V gene. V was shortened by 1 base and J by 7 bases, with 12 bases between the two germline ends. CDR3 sequence reads: CASSLFAGDQPQHF. In DNA form, the CDR3 reads TGTGCCAGCAGCTTGTTTGCAGGGGACCAGCCCCAGCATTTT.

This chain links TRBV4-1 with TRBJ2-1; TRBD2 agrees at 10 bases. Trimming at V came to 3 bases and at J to 1 base, leaving 3 bases not matched to a gene. There are 16 residues in the CDR3. Germline V CDR1 and CDR2: MGHRA, YSYEKL. In DNA form, the CDR3 reads TGCGCCAGCAGCCAGCAACTAGCGGGGTCCTACAATGAGCAGTTCTTC. It translates to CASSQQLAGSYNEQFF.